The clone carrying this TCR beta chain came up a few times. Its target is unknown. The source of the sample is a study of T-cell memory formation after mild COVID-19. Background on the study: Largely, the TCR clusters proved donor specific.

Constant-segment primers were used for 5'RACE, and the resulting TCR alpha and TCR beta cDNA libraries carried sample barcodes and UMIs. Each CDR3 protein is one row after TCRdb ran MiXCR on the 5' RACE reads. The sample has around 340,000 distinct CDR3 sequences, over 10% seen once. The CDR3 is 15 residues long. The germline V gene encodes CDR1 SGHTA and CDR2 FQGTGA. V trimming: 5 bases; J trimming: 7 bases; junction bases outside the gene matches: 10. Study-wide results and caveats: SARS-CoV-2 specificity of second-wave clones peaking day 37 was unconfirmed. Clones that got smaller from day 15 to 85 had even CD4/CD8, while clones growing later tipped toward CD4+.

The chain links TRBV7-3 to TRBJ2-1; 8 bases agree with TRBD2. The sample taken for sequencing was PBMCs or a T cell subset sorted from them (not recorded which). The TCR originated in a man between 18 and 35 years old who had mild COVID-19 (a few samples of this study predate the infection). Cell type and time point are not known. Written as DNA, the CDR3 is TGTGCCAGCAGCCCCGGGGGGGCCGAGGTAAATGAGCAGTTCTTC. It translates to CASSPGGAEVNEQFF.